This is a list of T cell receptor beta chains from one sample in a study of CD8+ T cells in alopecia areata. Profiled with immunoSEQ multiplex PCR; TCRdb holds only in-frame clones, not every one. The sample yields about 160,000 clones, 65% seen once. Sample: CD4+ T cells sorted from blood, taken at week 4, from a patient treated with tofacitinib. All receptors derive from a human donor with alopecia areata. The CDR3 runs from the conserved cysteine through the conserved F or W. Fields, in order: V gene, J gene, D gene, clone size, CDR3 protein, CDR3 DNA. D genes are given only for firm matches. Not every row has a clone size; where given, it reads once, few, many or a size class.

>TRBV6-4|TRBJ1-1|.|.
CASSVDTNTEAFF
TGTGCCAGCAGTGTGGACACGAACACTGAAGCTTTCTTT
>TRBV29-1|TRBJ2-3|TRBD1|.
CSVSGGQGDTQYF
TGCAGCGTTTCGGGGGGACAGGGGGATACGCAGTATTTT
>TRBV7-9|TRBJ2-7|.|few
CASSLVPGAANLQYF
TGTGCCAGCAGCTTAGTGCCAGGGGCCGCCAACTTGCAGTACTTC
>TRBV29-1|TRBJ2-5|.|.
CSVSPGTPQETQYF
TGCAGCGTCTCTCCCGGGACACCCCAAGAGACCCAGTACTTC
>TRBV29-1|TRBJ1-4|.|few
CSVATNEKLFF
TGCAGCGTTGCAACTAATGAAAAACTGTTTTTT
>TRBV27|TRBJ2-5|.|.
CASRTAARLYF
TGTGCCAGCAGGACGGCGGCCCGATTATACTTC
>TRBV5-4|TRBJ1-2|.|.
CASNFRGPRDYGYTF
TGTGCCAGCAACTTCAGGGGTCCGAGGGACTATGGCTACACCTTC
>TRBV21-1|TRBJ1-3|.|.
CAIPTDLSGNTIYF
TGTGCCATCCCGACAGACCTCTCTGGAAACACCATATATTTT
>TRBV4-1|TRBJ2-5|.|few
CASSRQGLGWIETQYF
TGCGCCAGCAGCCGCCAGGGACTCGGGTGGATAGAGACCCAGTACTTC
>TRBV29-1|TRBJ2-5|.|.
CSVEDTYQETQYF
TGCAGCGTTGAAGACACGTACCAAGAGACCCAGTACTTC
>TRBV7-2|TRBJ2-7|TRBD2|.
CASSLVASGGVTTYEQYF
TGTGCCAGCAGCTTAGTTGCTAGCGGGGGGGTTACCACCTACGAGCAGTACTTC